This TCR beta chain was documented in a study of post-analysis software for immune sequencing data. Whole-study findings and limits: By F measure, strong co-clustering occurred among samples prepared in the same batch. Controls significantly exceeded multiple sclerosis patients in normalized Chao1 diversity. Patients showed TRBV5-6, TRBV5-1 and TRBV20-1 among four to six TRBV segments more frequent than in controls.

This clonotype was observed a few times. No antigen is known for it. CDR1 is MNHEY and CDR2 is SVGAGI in the germline V gene. The CDR3 totals 16 residues. Trimming pared 0 bases from V and 6 bases from J, leaving 14 bases between. Unique molecular identifiers had been added to the TCR beta cDNA libraries. TCRdb ran MiXCR on the PCR reads and lists one entry per CDR3 protein. Seen here are around 500,000 distinct CDR3 sequences, 30% to 40% observed once, and the top ten hold about 5.6%. This chain uses TRBV6-5 with TRBJ1-4; maybe TRBD1 (6 bases). The specimen sequenced was blood. The TCR originated in a girl between 2 and 17 years old with multiple sclerosis. The DNA for the CDR3 is TGTGCCAGCAGTTACTCGAGCAGGCCAGGGGATGAAAAACTGTTTTTT. The encoded protein is CASSYSSRPGDEKLFF.